The entry that follows covers one T cell receptor (beta chain) sequence. Its antigen is not known. This sample is drawn from a study of cytomegalovirus exposure and HLA in healthy donors. Study results and caveats: In a later analysis, parvovirus B19, influenza, CMV and Epstein-Barr virus appeared linked to several top co-occurrence clusters. A later analysis found that most CMV-associated TCR beta chains appeared HLA-restricted.

In the PCR, 60 Vbeta and 13 Jbeta primers were used. Assay used: immunoSEQ multiplex PCR; TCRdb lists only in-frame clones, some missing. The sample shows 160,000 or so clones, 70% to 85% of them seen only once. CDR3 size: 14 residues. Germline lookup yields CDR1 LNHDA and CDR2 SQIVND (reference sequence). After removal of 5 bases from V and 4 bases from J, the junction contained 8 bases not matched to a gene. Sequenced: PBMCs. J is TRBJ2-7 and V is TRBV19, with 7 bases fitting TRBD2. This clonotype was sampled from a male donor in good health and CMV-seronegative. The CDR3 here is CASSPRGREYEQYF. In DNA, the CDR3 is TGTGCCAGTAGTCCCCGCGGGAGAGAGTACGAGCAGTACTTC.